These T cell receptor delta chains were read from a single sample in a study of Vδ1+ human thymocytes. TCRdb re-called the multiplex PCR reads through CATT. The sample includes more than 50,000 delta-chain clones, approximately 16% of them seen just once. The specimen sequenced was Vdelta1+ gamma-delta thymocytes from the thymus. The receptors were sampled from a boy in the first two years of life who had congenital heart surgery. CDR3s include the opening cysteine and the closing phenylalanine or tryptophan. The order of the fields is D gene, clone size, J gene, V gene, CDR3 protein, CDR3 DNA. D genes are given only for firm matches. Only some rows state a clone size, as once, few, many or a class for expanded clones.

D: TRDD3; size: .; J: TRDJ1; V: TRDV1; CDR3: CALGVPSPPVGGGSCPTDKLIF; DNA: TGTGCTCTTGGGGTACCCTCGCCCCCCGTGGGTGGGGGATCTTGTCCCACCGATAAACTCATCTTT
D: .; size: .; J: TRDJ1; V: TRDV1; CDR3: CALGEHYVLLNTDKLIF; DNA: TGTGCTCTTGGGGAACACTACGTCCTACTGAACACCGATAAACTCATCTTT
D: .; size: .; J: TRDJ1; V: TRDV1; CDR3: CALGDCLGEYTDKLIF; DNA: TGTGCTCTTGGGGACTGCCTTGGGGAGTACACCGATAAACTCATCTTT
D: TRDD2; size: .; J: TRDJ1; V: TRDV1; CDR3: CALGERTSYGGADKDKLIF; DNA: TGTGCTCTTGGGGAACGGACTTCCTACGGTGGGGCCGACAAGGATAAACTCATCTTT
D: TRDD3; size: few; J: TRDJ1; V: TRDV1; CDR3: CALGGYRPTTRRVLGDPQYTDKLIF; DNA: TGTGCTCTTGGGGGGTACCGACCCACGACTCGAAGAGTCCTGGGGGATCCCCAATACACCGATAAACTCATCTTT
D: TRDD2; size: few; J: TRDJ2; V: TRDV1; CDR3: CALGETLPTKGWDRGIAQLFF; DNA: TGTGCTCTTGGGGAGACCCTTCCTACCAAAGGGTGGGATCGAGGAATAGCACAACTCTTCTTT
D: TRDD3; size: .; J: TRDJ1; V: TRDV1; CDR3: CALGERASPRYWGIRYTDKLIF; DNA: TGTGCTCTTGGGGAACGAGCTTCCCCCAGGTACTGGGGGATACGCTACACCGATAAACTCATCTTT
D: TRDD3; size: few; J: TRDJ1; V: TRDV1; CDR3: CALGEYSATGGIITTDKLIF; DNA: TGTGCTCTTGGGGAATATTCAGCTACGGGGGGGATAATTACCACCGATAAACTCATCTTT
D: .; size: few; J: TRDJ1; V: TRDV1; CDR3: CALGELLRPRGTYTDKLIF; DNA: TGTGCTCTTGGGGAACTCCTACGCCCTAGGGGTACCTACACCGATAAACTCATCTTT
D: .; size: .; J: TRDJ1; V: TRDV1; CDR3: CALGEGVEWVEGSSHTDKLIF; DNA: TGTGCTCTTGGGGAAGGAGTTGAGTGGGTAGAGGGGAGTTCTCATACCGATAAACTCATCTTT
D: .; size: .; J: TRDJ1; V: TRDV1; CDR3: CALGEPFRLPGEPYTDKLIF; DNA: TGTGCTCTTGGGGAGCCTTTCCGCCTACCTGGGGAGCCGTACACCGATAAACTCATCTTT
D: TRDD3; size: .; J: TRDJ1; V: TRDV1; CDR3: CALGETYWGTQADKLIF; DNA: TGTGCTCTTGGGGAAACTTACTGGGGGACCCAGGCCGATAAACTCATCTTT
D: TRDD3; size: .; J: TRDJ1; V: TRDV1; CDR3: CALGDTIPPSTGDTDKLIF; DNA: TGTGCTCTTGGGGACACTATTCCCCCAAGTACTGGGGACACCGATAAACTCATCTTT
D: TRDD3; size: .; J: TRDJ1; V: TRDV1; CDR3: CALGNQKAWGIRGTDKLIF; DNA: TGTGCTCTTGGGAACCAAAAAGCCTGGGGGATACGGGGCACCGATAAACTCATCTTT
D: .; size: .; J: TRDJ1; V: TRDV1; CDR3: CALGEGASCTGNTDKLIF; DNA: TGTGCTCTTGGGGAAGGGGCTTCCTGCACTGGGAACACCGATAAACTCATCTTT
D: .; size: .; J: TRDJ1; V: TRDV1; CDR3: CALGEPPSYPGGYKLIF; DNA: TGTGCTCTTGGGGAACCACCCTCCTACCCTGGGGGCTACAAACTCATCTTT
D: TRDD3; size: few; J: TRDJ1; V: TRDV1; CDR3: CALGESNRAVLGVIDKLIF; DNA: TGTGCTCTTGGGGAATCAAACCGCGCAGTACTGGGGGTTATCGATAAACTCATCTTT
D: TRDD3; size: .; J: TRDJ2; V: TRDV1; CDR3: CALGELSGDRALTAQLFF; DNA: TGTGCTCTTGGGGAACTCTCGGGGGATCGAGCTTTGACAGCACAACTCTTCTTT
D: TRDD3; size: .; J: TRDJ1; V: TRDV1; CDR3: CALGEKSGGPFTKLIF; DNA: TGTGCTCTTGGGGAAAAATCTGGGGGACCTTTTACTAAACTCATCTTT
D: TRDD3; size: .; J: TRDJ1; V: TRDV1; CDR3: CALGELTRGHYWGIVPTDKLIF; DNA: TGCGCTCTTGGGGAACTAACAAGGGGCCACTACTGGGGGATAGTACCCACCGATAAACTCATCTTT
D: TRDD3; size: .; J: TRDJ1; V: TRDV1; CDR3: CALGGARWGIHWGPSDKLIF; DNA: TGTGCTCTTGGGGGAGCCCGCTGGGGGATACATTGGGGTCCATCGGATAAACTCATCTTT
D: .; size: .; J: TRDJ1; V: TRDV1; CDR3: CALGTPYRRDTHHTDKLIF; DNA: TGTGCTCTTGGAACCCCCTACCGTCGAGATACCCATCACACCGATAAACTCATCTTT
D: TRDD3; size: .; J: TRDJ1; V: TRDV1; CDR3: CALGERAWGIPYTDKLIF; DNA: TGTGCTCTTGGGGAACGAGCGTGGGGGATACCTTACACCGATAAACTCATCTTT
D: TRDD3; size: .; J: TRDJ1; V: TRDV1; CDR3: CALGEGLTGGYLKLIF; DNA: TGTGCTCTTGGGGAGGGCCTTACTGGGGGATACTTGAAACTCATCTTT
D: TRDD3; size: .; J: TRDJ1; V: TRDV1; CDR3: CALGEGSATGGYTDKLIF; DNA: TGTGCTCTTGGGGAGGGTTCCGCTACTGGGGGATACACCGATAAACTCATCTTT